Below are 24 T cell receptor beta chains sequenced from a single sample in a study of human T cells and chemical hapten exposure (dated by TCRdb to about 2021). The time point tag for this specimen amounts to: patch test 2, 6 weeks after DPC sensitization. The sample's treatment or condition label, in plain terms: therapeutic diphenylcyclopropenone sensitization with weekly scalp DPC. The library was built by means of RACE. Sequenced using a NextSeq 500. TCRdb trimmed the raw reads at Q25, called clones with MiXCR and kept productive beta chains. Merged by CDR3 protein, the rows form single entries marked with the most common genes and DNA. This sample gives approximately 110,000 distinct CDR3 sequences in total; approximately 8.8% of them show up just once. Of the sample, 3.1% falls within the top ten clones. The input for sequencing was whole blood, taken in connection with sensitization to the hapten diphenylcyclopropenone (DPC). The receptors were gathered from a woman between 35 and 50 years old with alopecia areata. Some clones in this sample may be carry-over from other donors' samples.

This clonotype was detected many times. The chain employs TRBV2 and TRBJ1-3; D unresolved. Germline CDR1 reads SNHLY; CDR2 reads FYNNEI. Deletions cut 6 bases from V and 0 bases from J, with 9 bases between. The CDR3 is made up of 14 amino acids. The chain's CDR3 is CASRAQSSGNTIYF. CDR3 in DNA: TGTGCCAGCAGAGCACAAAGCTCTGGAAACACCATATATTTT.

A few counts support this clonotype. V gene TRBV20-1 combines with J gene TRBJ2-3; possibly TRBD1 or TRBD2 for D (6 bases each). V was shortened by 0 bases and J by 4 bases, with 20 bases between the two germline ends. Germline-derived CDR1 and CDR2 are DFQATT and SNEGSKA (reference sequence). This CDR3 has 17 residues. This CDR3 is CSARDLRRGARADTQYF. The CDR3 DNA follows: TGCAGTGCTAGAGACCTAAGGAGGGGGGCGAGGGCAGATACGCAGTATTTT.

This clonotype was counted only a few times. V gene TRBV4-2 combines with J gene TRBJ1-2, with 7 bases fitting TRBD1. The CDR3 consists of 13 residues. The V and J ends lost 2 bases and 8 bases, in that order; junction bases with no gene match: 5. Germline loops: CDR1 LGHNA, CDR2 YNFKEQ. The CDR3 DNA follows: TGTGCCAGCAGCCAAAAGGGGGCGGGCGGCTACACCTTC. It specifies CASSQKGAGGYTF.

This clonotype was found a few times. V is TRBV2 and J is TRBJ2-3, with 11 bases aligning to TRBD2. Unmatched junction bases numbered 4, after V lost 4 bases and J lost 4 bases. Germline V CDR1 and CDR2: SNHLY, FYNNEI. The CDR3 covers 15 residues. For the CDR3, the DNA is TGTGCCAGCAGTGGACTAGCGGGGAGGGCAGATACGCAGTATTTT. Translating it yields CASSGLAGRADTQYF.

V gene TRBV18 combines with J gene TRBJ2-3; D possibly matches TRBD1 or TRBD2 (6 bases each). The CDR3 has 16 amino acids. V lost 0 bases to trimming and J lost 4 bases, with 14 bases between them. Germline CDR1 and CDR2: KGHSH and LQKENI. CDR3 bases: TGTGCCAGCTCACCACCCCCCGGGGGCCAACCAGATACGCAGTATTTT. Translated: CASSPPPGGQPDTQYF.

The V and J genes are TRBV7-8 and TRBJ2-3; 11 bases map to TRBD1. The CDR3 length is 17 residues. V lost 5 bases, J lost 2 bases, and 9 bases stayed unmatched. CDR1 SGHVS and CDR2 FQNEAQ come from the germline V gene. The CDR3 here is CASSLLDRGPTTDTQYF. The CDR3 DNA reads as TGTGCCAGCAGCCTTTTGGACAGGGGGCCGACCACAGATACGCAGTATTTT.

This clonotype was found a few times. This chain joins TRBV10-3 and TRBJ2-7; D is ambiguous. Per germline, CDR1 ENHRY and CDR2 SYGVKD. The CDR3 totals 14 residues. V was pared by 0 bases and J by 1 base, with 7 bases between. CDR3 residues: CAISESASSYEQYF. The DNA for the CDR3 is TGTGCCATCAGTGAGTCAGCCAGTTCCTACGAGCAGTACTTC.

This clonotype was recorded many times. The chain couples TRBV29-1 to TRBJ2-3; TRBD2 agrees at 10 bases. The CDR3 is 15 residues long. Germline V gives CDR1 SQVTM, CDR2 ANQGSEA. V was clipped by 2 bases and J by 5 bases; unmatched bases: 7. This CDR3 reads CSVEKGSSGGDTQYF. Here the CDR3 DNA reads TGCAGCGTTGAAAAGGGATCTAGCGGGGGAGATACGCAGTATTTT.

This clonotype appeared a few times. This chain links TRBV6-5 with TRBJ1-1; the D gene is possibly TRBD1 (5 bases). This CDR3 is 14 amino acids long. V was clipped by 7 bases and J by 3 bases, with 15 bases between them. Looked up from germline, CDR1 is MNHEY and CDR2 is SVGAGI. The CDR3 region has the DNA TGTGCCAGCATCAAGATGGACAAGCACACTGAAGCTTTCTTT. Translating it yields CASIKMDKHTEAFF.

This clonotype was seen repeatedly, ten times or more. The rearrangement joins TRBV12-3 or TRBV12-4 to TRBJ2-1, with TRBD2 identical over 8 bases. The ends lost 4 bases at V and 6 bases at J; junction bases unmatched: 8. The CDR3 runs 15 residues. The CDR3 loop reads CASSSGLAWPNEQFF. CDR3 bases: TGTGCCAGCAGTTCCGGACTAGCCTGGCCCAATGAGCAGTTCTTC.

The rearrangement joins TRBV28 to TRBJ2-7, with 10 nucleotides matching TRBD2. Germline V gene lookup returns CDR1 MDHEN and CDR2 SYDVKM. V was clipped by 6 bases and J by 0 bases; unmatched bases: 5. The CDR3 has 15 residues. The CDR3 loop reads CASRSSGGSSYEQYF. CDR3 nucleotide sequence: TGTGCCAGCAGGTCTAGCGGGGGCTCCTCCTACGAGCAGTACTTC.

A remark on this clonotype: This may be a read error, as it is one base from a much larger clone. This chain uses TRBV30 with TRBJ1-1; 8 bases are a match to TRBD1. The CDR3 consists of 12 residues. Germline-derived CDR1 and CDR2 are GTSNPN and SVGIG (reference sequence). The chain's CDR3 is CAGSAGGVEAFF. The CDR3 DNA reads as TGTGCCGGGAGTGCAGGGGGCGTTGAAGCTTTCTTT.

This clonotype was observed many times. The genes are TRBV7-3 and TRBJ2-5; 8 bases agree with TRBD2. Germline CDR1 reads SGHTA; CDR2 reads FQGTGA. The V and J ends lost 5 bases and 0 bases, in that order; junction bases with no gene match: 8. The CDR3 runs 16 residues. CDR3 DNA sequence: TGTGCCAGCAGCCCGGGGGGGCTCCCGTACCAAGAGACCCAGTACTTC. Amino acids: CASSPGGLPYQETQYF.

The rearrangement links TRBV12-3 or TRBV12-4 to TRBJ2-1; the D gene is possibly TRBD1 (5 bases). Trimming took off 5 bases at V and 7 bases at J, with 15 bases between the two ends. This CDR3 is built from 14 residues. As DNA, the CDR3 is TGTGCCAGCAGTACCACGGCAGGGTTGAATGAGCAGTTCTTC. Amino acids: CASSTTAGLNEQFF.

The sample holds many counts of this clonotype. V gene TRBV7-3 combines with J gene TRBJ2-3; 9 bases are shared with TRBD2. V shed 2 bases, J shed 6 bases, and the junction held 3 bases outside the gene matches. The CDR3 loop spans 14 amino acids. CDR1 and CDR2 from the germline V gene are SGHTA and FQGTGA. The CDR3 sequence is CASSLQGTSDTQYF. CDR3 in DNA: TGTGCCAGCAGCTTACAAGGGACTAGCGATACGCAGTATTTT. Full variable domain (missing parts from reference TRBV7-3 and TRBJ2-3): GAGVSQTPSNKVTEKGKYVELRCDPISGHTALYWYRQSLGQGPEFLIYFQGTGAADDSGLPNDRFFAVRPEGSVSTLKIQRTERGDSAVYLCASSLQGTSDTQYFGPGTRLTVL.

This clonotype was seen a few times. The chain joins TRBV5-6 to TRBJ2-7; possible D gene TRBD1, 6 bases. CDR3 length: 14 amino acids. V lost 0 bases and J lost 6, with 13 bases in between. Germline V gives CDR1 SGHDT, CDR2 YYEEEE. The CDR3 DNA follows: TGTGCCAGCAGCTTGGATGGGGGCGCGGGCGAGCAGTACTTC. This translates into CASSLDGGAGEQYF. Complete variable domain (other parts from reference TRBV5-6 and TRBJ2-7): DAGVTQSPTHLIKTRGQQVTLRCSPKSGHDTVSWYQQALGQGPQFIFQYYEEEERQRGNFPDRFSGHQFPNYSSELNVNALLLGDSALYLCASSLDGGAGEQYFGPGTRLTVT.

This clonotype was counted many times. The chain joins TRBV29-1 to TRBJ2-1; weak D call: TRBD1 (6 bases). This CDR3 has 15 amino acids. Trimming cost V 1 base and J 7 bases, with 17 bases left between them. The germline V gene encodes CDR1 SQVTM and CDR2 ANQGSEA. CDR3: CSVEGYQGIRNEQFF. The CDR3 nucleotides are TGCAGCGTTGAAGGGTACCAGGGGATAAGGAATGAGCAGTTCTTC.

The rearrangement joins TRBV4-3 to TRBJ1-1; no reliable D call. The CDR3 length is 13 residues. Germline CDR1 LGHNA, CDR2 YSLEER. V was pared by 1 base and J by 0 bases, with 3 bases between. The CDR3 spells CASSQAVNTEAFF. In DNA form, the CDR3 reads TGCGCCAGCAGCCAAGCAGTGAACACTGAAGCTTTCTTT.

This clonotype was detected ten times or more. The V gene is TRBV4-2, the J gene TRBJ2-7; D perhaps matches TRBD1 (6 bases). The CDR3 contains 14 residues. The V gene's germline CDR1 is LGHNA and CDR2 YNFKEQ. V lost 1 base, J lost 7 bases, and 14 bases lay in between. The CDR3 loop reads CASSQGIEDREQYF. Here the CDR3 DNA reads TGTGCCAGCAGCCAAGGGATAGAAGACAGGGAGCAGTACTTC.

This clonotype was found many times. The genes are TRBV7-6 and TRBJ1-6; possible D gene TRBD1, 5 bases. This CDR3 region has 12 residues. The V gene lost 8 bases and the J gene lost 4 bases, with 6 bases spanning the gap. Germline lookup yields CDR1 SGHVS and CDR2 FNYEAQ. The CDR3 sequence is CASGAYNSPLHF. CDR3 coding DNA: TGTGCCAGCGGGGCTTATAATTCACCCCTCCACTTT.

This clonotype appeared many times. This chain joins TRBV6-9 and TRBJ1-6; D is undetermined. With 4 bases removed from V and 5 bases from J, the gap between germline ends came to 9 bases. This CDR3 has 14 residues. Germline V lookup: CDR1 MNHGY, CDR2 SVAAGI. The CDR3 region has the DNA TGTGCCAGCAGTTTGGCAGTACATAATTCACCCCTCCACTTT. As protein: CASSLAVHNSPLHF.

This clonotype has at least ten counts. V usage is TRBV6-2 or TRBV6-3 and J usage is TRBJ2-6, with TRBD1 as a possible D gene (6 bases). With 3 bases removed from V and 0 bases from J, the gap between germline ends came to 9 bases. This CDR3 contains 16 residues. Germline lookup yields CDR1 MNHEY and CDR2 SVGEGT. CDR3 amino acids: CASSYPRGSGANVLTF. CDR3 DNA: TGTGCCAGCAGTTATCCCAGGGGCTCTGGGGCCAACGTCCTGACTTTC.

The sample holds a few counts of this clonotype. The chain couples TRBV6-2 or TRBV6-3 to TRBJ2-1; 7 nucleotides agree with TRBD2. This CDR3 contains 14 residues. Looked up from germline, CDR1 is MNHEY and CDR2 is SVGEGT. CDR3 in amino acids: CAIRQGGIINEQFF. The CDR3 DNA sequence: TGTGCTATTCGCCAGGGAGGGATTATAAATGAGCAGTTCTTC.

This clonotype has a handful of counts. This rearrangement joins TRBV28 to TRBJ1-1, with TRBD1 matching over 9 bases. The CDR3 contains 15 residues. Germline V gene lookup returns CDR1 MDHEN and CDR2 SYDVKM. Germline trimming cut 5 bases from V and 5 bases from J; bases unmatched to any gene: 9. CDR3 coding DNA: TGTGCCAGCAGTACGGGGGGGACAGGGCGAACTGAAGCTTTCTTT. Amino acids: CASSTGGTGRTEAFF. The full variable domain, its missing parts supplied by reference TRBV28 and TRBJ1-1, is DVKVTQSSRYLVKRTGEKVFLECVQDMDHENMFWYRQDPGLGLRLIYFSYDVKMKEKGDIPEGYSVSREKKERFSLILESASTNQTSMYLCASSTGGTGRTEAFFGQGTRLTVV.